These 5 T cell receptor beta chains came from one sample sequenced in a study of beta chain features in type 1 diabetes. What was sequenced were expressed TCRB transcripts, since all of the isolated RNA had been reverse transcribed. Produced via immunoSEQ multiplex PCR; TCRdb's table is partial and in-frame only. The repertoire consists of some 60,000 clones, with around three fifths occurring once and the leading ten covering around 2.2%. The sequenced sample was Tregs from blood. These receptors were collected from a woman between 18 and 30 years old in good health.

The chain combines TRBV25-1 with TRBJ2-7, with D hard to call. The germline V gene has CDR1 MGHDK and CDR2 SYGVNS. CDR3 length: 12 amino acids. The germline V and J ends were trimmed by 6 bases and 4 bases, with 10 bases remaining between them. In DNA form, the CDR3 reads TGTGCCAGCAGCTACGACAAGTACGAGCAGTACTTC. It is translated as CASSYDKYEQYF.

This rearrangement joins TRBV27 to TRBJ2-1, with 9 nucleotides matching TRBD2. J gave up 8 bases and V 0 bases, and 11 bases lay outside the gene matches. There are 17 residues in the CDR3. CDR1 and CDR2 from the germline V gene are MNHEY and SMNVEV (reference sequence). The DNA for the CDR3 is TGTGCCAGCAGTTTATCGATGGCGGGCGGGGGGGCCTATGAGCAGTTCTTC. This encodes CASSLSMAGGGAYEQFF.

The CDR3 protein is CASGPGYNEQFF. Written as DNA, the CDR3 is TGTGCCAGCGGGCCAGGGTACAATGAGCAGTTCTTC. The rearrangement joins TRBV19 to TRBJ2-1, with a tentative D call TRBD1 (5 bases). CDR3 length equals 12 residues. The germline gives CDR1 LNHDA, CDR2 SQIVND (reference sequence). Trimming shortened V by 9 bases and J by 4 bases, and 10 bases separated the two germline ends.

The CDR3 protein is CASSGGLAHEQFF. DNA of the CDR3: TGCGCCAGCAGCGGGGGACTAGCGCATGAGCAGTTCTTC. The chain links TRBV5-1 to TRBJ2-1; TRBD2 matches at 10 bases. The CDR3 runs 13 residues. V was pared by 4 bases and J by 8 bases, with 3 bases of the junction left unmatched. Germline V gene data show CDR1 as SGHRS and CDR2 as YFSETQ.

The rearrangement uses TRBV7-9 and TRBJ2-7; D is perhaps TRBD2 (7 bases). The CDR3 length is 14 residues. V was clipped by 7 bases and J by 8 bases, with 21 bases between them. The germline V gene has CDR1 SEHNR and CDR2 FQNEAQ (reference sequence). DNA for the CDR3: TGTGCCAGCACCATTACAGGGAGGGATGGTAAGCAGTACTTC. It specifies CASTITGRDGKQYF.